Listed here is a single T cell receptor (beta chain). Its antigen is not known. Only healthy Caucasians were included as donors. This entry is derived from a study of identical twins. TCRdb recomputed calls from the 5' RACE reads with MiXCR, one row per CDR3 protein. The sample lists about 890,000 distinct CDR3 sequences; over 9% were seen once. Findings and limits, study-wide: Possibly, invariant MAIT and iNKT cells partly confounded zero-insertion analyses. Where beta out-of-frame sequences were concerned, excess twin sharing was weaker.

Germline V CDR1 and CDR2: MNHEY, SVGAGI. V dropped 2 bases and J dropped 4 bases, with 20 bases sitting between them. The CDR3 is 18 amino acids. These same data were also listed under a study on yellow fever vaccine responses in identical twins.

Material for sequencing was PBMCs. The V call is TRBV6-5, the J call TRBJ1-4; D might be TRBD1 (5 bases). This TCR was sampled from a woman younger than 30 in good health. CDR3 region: CASSYNRRPHPHNEKLFF. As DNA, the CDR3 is TGTGCCAGCAGTTACAACAGGCGCCCCCACCCCCATAATGAAAAACTGTTTTTT.